The sample holds a few counts of the clone carrying this T cell receptor beta chain. Its specificity is not known. RNA transcripts yielded amplified TCR beta CDR3 regions. HTBI primers were used for first-round RT-PCR of the TCR CDR3. TCRdb re-derived calls from the multiplex PCR reads in MiXCR, one entry per CDR3 protein. The data hold a few hundred thousand distinct CDR3 sequences, with about 15% observed a single time. These data originate in a study of T cells in Graves' hyperthyroidism and ophthalmopathy. Findings of the study overall: Blood also contained most expanded thyroid clonotypes above 0.001.

Patients aged 18 to 65 had newly diagnosed hyperthyroidism of under 2 months' duration. The length of the CDR3 is 15 residues. Unmatched junction bases numbered 11, after V lost 7 bases and J lost 2 bases. CDR1 is SQVTM, CDR2 ANQGSEA, per germline. The specimen sequenced was blood. This sequence originates from a woman in her thirties with Graves' hyperthyroidism that later progressed to Graves' ophthalmopathy. This chain links TRBV29-1 with TRBJ2-1; 7 nucleotides align to TRBD2. The CDR3 DNA sequence: TGCAGCGCCGTACTGCTAGCGGAGACCTACAATGAGCAGTTCTTC. Protein sequence: CSAVLLAETYNEQFF.